This T cell receptor (beta chain) was captured by sequencing in a study of blood T cell repertoires in COVID-19. Study overall: PBMCs, B-cell-depleted T cells, or T cells provided the cDNA or gDNA that made up the material.

In the original workflow: Amplification of reference gene primers was used by the study to estimate nucleated cell counts. Only in-frame clones appear in the TCRdb table, and some are missing; sequencing was by immunoSEQ multiplex PCR. The DNA gave D and trimming, while V, J and clone size come from that table. The data show roughly 60,000 clones, more than 80% seen once. This CDR3 has 13 amino acids. The ends were cut back, 5 bases at V and 6 bases at J, with 10 bases in the middle. The sequenced material came from peripheral blood. The chain employs TRBV12-3 or TRBV12-4 and TRBJ2-2, with D possibly TRBD1 on 6 matching bases. The receptor's source is a woman over 75 with active COVID-19. CDR3 region: CASSTRGAGELFF. Written as DNA, the CDR3 is TGTGCCAGCAGTACCAGGGGTGCCGGGGAGCTGTTTTTT.